The next 31 T cell receptor beta chains were all read from a single sample in a study of blood T cell repertoires in COVID-19. TCRdb's table, derived via immunoSEQ multiplex PCR, lists solely in-frame clones and lacks some. Here the sample spans some 43,000 clones, 70% to 85% being singletons. Sample: peripheral blood. The receptor set was obtained from a man between 45 and 60 years old with active COVID-19.

The CDR3 spells CASSYLAGHYEQYF. The CDR3, as DNA: TGTGCCAGCAGCTACCTAGCGGGTCACTACGAGCAGTACTTC. The chain has TRBV5-6 and TRBJ2-7; 8 bases are a match to TRBD2. Germline CDR1 and CDR2: SGHDT and YYEEEE. V dropped 3 bases and J dropped 3; count of bases not matched to a gene: 5. The length of the CDR3 is 14 residues.

The CDR3 region is CAISESQPSQETQYF. Here the CDR3 DNA reads TGTGCCATCAGTGAGTCACAGCCAAGCCAAGAGACCCAGTACTTC. This chain joins TRBV10-3 and TRBJ2-5; D gene ambiguous. The CDR3 consists of 15 residues. Germline V gene lookup returns CDR1 ENHRY and CDR2 SYGVKD. The V end lost 0 bases, the J end lost 1 base, and 9 bases lay between the germline ends.

This chain joins TRBV5-1 and TRBJ1-4; the D gene is possibly TRBD1 (5 bases). V was pared by 4 bases and J by 8 bases, with 18 bases between. CDR3 length: 15 residues. Per germline, CDR1 SGHRS and CDR2 YFSETQ. The CDR3 DNA sequence: TGCGCCAGCAGCGCCAGCCCGCCAGGGTCGGAAAAACTGTTTTTT. Its protein product is CASSASPPGSEKLFF.

The chain carries TRBV19 and TRBJ1-1; tentatively, D is TRBD1 (5 bases). Per germline, CDR1 LNHDA and CDR2 SQIVND (reference sequence). The CDR3 totals 15 residues. V was cut by 5 bases and J by 1 base, with 14 bases left in between. For the CDR3, the DNA is TGTGCCAGTAGTTTTCAAGGGGCGACGAACACTGAAGCTTTCTTT. This sequence encodes CASSFQGATNTEAFF.

The V gene is TRBV7-8, the J gene TRBJ1-6; no definite D call. Germline-derived CDR1 and CDR2 are SGHVS and FQNEAQ. The V end lost 1 base, the J end lost 9 bases, and 7 bases lay between the germline ends. CDR3 size: 13 residues. Written as DNA, the CDR3 is TGTGCCAGCAGCTTAGTGGCGGGTTCACCCCTCCACTTT. It yields the protein CASSLVAGSPLHF.

This rearrangement joins TRBV6-5 to TRBJ1-2, with a possible D match to TRBD1 (5 bases). Trimming took off 5 bases at V and 1 base at J, with 14 bases between the two ends. This CDR3 region has 15 residues. Germline V gene data show CDR1 as MNHEY and CDR2 as SVGAGI. The CDR3 nucleotides read TGTGCCAGCAGTAAGGACACCAGGCATAACTATGGCTACACCTTC. It specifies CASSKDTRHNYGYTF.

The rearrangement joins TRBV5-4 to TRBJ2-2; TRBD1 matches 10 bases. Germline V gene data show CDR1 as SGHNT and CDR2 as YYREEE (reference sequence). CDR3 size: 16 residues. Trimming cost V 4 bases and J 1 base; bases outside gene matches: 4. DNA of the CDR3: TGTGCCAGCAGCGCCGACAGGGGGCGGAACACCGGGGAGCTGTTTTTT. This gives the protein CASSADRGRNTGELFF.

Here the CDR3 DNA reads TGTGCCAGCAGCGATAGCTGGGAGACCCAGTACTTC. This sequence encodes CASSDSWETQYF. V and J are TRBV2 and TRBJ2-5; no definite D call. The CDR3 extends over 12 amino acids. Germline V lookup: CDR1 SNHLY, CDR2 FYNNEI. V was trimmed by 6 bases and J by 5 bases, leaving 10 bases between them.

The rearrangement joins TRBV2 to TRBJ1-1; 8 bases are a match to TRBD1. This CDR3 has 14 amino acids. V shed 8 bases, J shed 4 bases, and the junction held 9 bases outside the gene matches. In germline, CDR1 is SNHLY, CDR2 FYNNEI. The CDR3 protein is CASGGQGGSTEAFF. The CDR3 nucleotides are TGTGCCAGCGGAGGACAGGGCGGGAGCACTGAAGCTTTCTTT. Full variable domain (remainder filled in from reference TRBV2 and TRBJ1-1): EPEVTQTPSHQVTQMGQEVILRCVPISNHLYFYWYRQILGQKVEFLVSFYNNEISEKSEIFDDQFSVERPDGSNFTLKIRSTKLEDSAMYFCASGGQGGSTEAFFGQGTRLTVV.

The chain uses TRBV5-1 and TRBJ1-2; TRBD1 aligns across 8 bases. The germline CDR1 and CDR2 sequences are SGHRS and YFSETQ. The CDR3 extends over 14 amino acids. With V trimmed by 4 bases and J by 4 bases, 6 bases remained unmatched. CDR3 loop: CASSNGQGVYGYTF. CDR3 bases: TGCGCCAGCAGCAACGGACAGGGAGTCTATGGCTACACCTTC.

This chain uses TRBV18 with TRBJ2-1, with 12 bases that match TRBD2. CDR1 KGHSH and CDR2 LQKENI come from the germline V gene. J gave up 4 bases and V 5 bases, and 3 bases lay outside the gene matches. The CDR3 has 15 residues. The CDR3 nucleotides are TGTGCCAGCTCAAGACTAGCGGGAGAGTACAATGAGCAGTTCTTC. Its translation is CASSRLAGEYNEQFF.

This chain joins TRBV29-1 and TRBJ1-1, with 8 nucleotides matching TRBD1. The CDR3 runs 16 residues. Per the germline V gene, CDR1 is SQVTM and CDR2 is ANQGSEA. CDR3 loop: CSYRGTGGGMGKEAFF. The CDR3 region has the DNA TGCAGTTACCGAGGGACAGGCGGCGGAATGGGGAAGGAAGCTTTCTTT.

The chain uses TRBV4-2 and TRBJ2-2, with TRBD2 identical over 9 bases. The CDR3 sequence is 17 residues long. The V and J ends lost 4 bases and 1 base, in that order; junction bases with no gene match: 7. Germline V CDR1 and CDR2: LGHNA, YNFKEQ. The DNA of the CDR3 is TGTGCCAGCAGCCCCCTCGGAGCGGGGGGGAACACCGGGGAGCTGTTTTTT. The encoded protein is CASSPLGAGGNTGELFF.

This clone was counted between two and nine times. The chain couples TRBV5-1 to TRBJ1-6; D is undetermined. This CDR3 contains 15 residues. V shed 2 bases and J shed 1 base, with 7 bases lying between them. The V gene's germline CDR1 is SGHRS and CDR2 YFSETQ. The CDR3 sequence: CASSLAESYNSPLHF. The CDR3 DNA is TGCGCCAGCAGCTTAGCCGAGTCCTATAATTCACCCCTCCACTTT.

The chain recombines TRBV27 with TRBJ2-3, with a possible D match to TRBD2 (6 bases). V gave up 0 bases and J gave up 15 bases, with 16 bases separating them. The CDR3 has 13 residues. CDR1 is MNHEY and CDR2 is SMNVEV in the germline V gene (reference sequence). CDR3 sequence (DNA): TGTGCCAGCAGTTTATCGATGCATACGGGACTTTATTTT. Protein product: CASSLSMHTGLYF.

This chain connects TRBV3-1 (or the pseudogene TRBV3-2) to TRBJ2-3, with D perhaps matching TRBD1 (6 bases). Trimming pared 0 bases from V and 5 bases from J, leaving 9 bases between. This CDR3 is 14 amino acids long. Germline values: CDR1 LGHDT, CDR2 YNNKEL (reference sequence). The DNA of the CDR3 is TGTGCCAGCAGCCAAGAGGGGGCTATAGATACGCAGTATTTT. Encoded protein: CASSQEGAIDTQYF.

This clone was counted once. The chain employs TRBV7-2 and TRBJ2-1; 9 bases map to TRBD1. Germline V gives CDR1 SGHTA, CDR2 FQGNSA. V was clipped by 4 bases and J by 9 bases; unmatched bases: 7. The CDR3 totals 14 residues. The CDR3 sequence: CASSYWTGAGEQFF. The CDR3 bases are TGTGCCAGCAGCTACTGGACAGGGGCAGGTGAGCAGTTCTTC.

The chain employs TRBV6-5 and TRBJ2-5; 14 nucleotides line up with TRBD2. The germline CDR1 and CDR2 sequences are MNHEY and SVGAGI. This CDR3 has 15 amino acids. The J segment lost 5 bases and the V segment lost 6 bases, leaving 5 bases of the junction unmatched. For the CDR3, the DNA is TGTGCCAGCAGCAGGACTAGCGGGGGGTGGGAGACCCAGTACTTC. Amino acids: CASSRTSGGWETQYF.

The genes are TRBV2 and TRBJ2-1, with 10 bases aligning to TRBD1. This CDR3 has 12 amino acids. Trimming took 8 bases from V and 8 from J; bases not matched to a gene: 3. Germline CDR1 is SNHLY and CDR2 is FYNNEI. Here the CDR3 reads CASRDRGDEQFF. The DNA of the CDR3 is TGTGCCAGCCGGGACAGGGGCGATGAGCAGTTCTTC.

This rearrangement joins TRBV6-5 to TRBJ1-1; D perhaps matches TRBD1 (6 bases). This CDR3 has 14 residues. V lost 7 bases, J lost 6 bases, and 18 bases lay in between. Germline V gene sequence: CDR1 MNHEY, CDR2 SVGAGI. This chain's CDR3 is CASKRSGVVAEAFF. The DNA for the CDR3 is TGTGCCAGCAAGAGATCAGGGGTGGTGGCTGAAGCTTTCTTT.

This clone was seen a few times. This sequence joins TRBV7-2 and TRBJ2-7; no definite D call. The CDR3 has 15 residues. V lost 5 bases and J 2 bases, leaving 16 bases between the germline ends. CDR1 is SGHTA and CDR2 is FQGNSA in the germline V gene. In DNA form, the CDR3 reads TGTGCCAGCAGCCCCCCGGCAGGCGCCGCCTACGAGCAGTACTTC. Translated, it gives CASSPPAGAAYEQYF.

The gene calls are TRBV5-4 and TRBJ2-7; possible D gene TRBD2, 5 bases. V lost 2 bases and J 4 bases, leaving 13 bases between the germline ends. Germline V gives CDR1 SGHNT, CDR2 YYREEE (reference sequence). The CDR3 length is 14 residues. This CDR3 is CASSLVGVRYEQYF. The DNA of the CDR3 is TGTGCCAGCAGCTTAGTCGGGGTCAGGTACGAGCAGTACTTC.

V and J are TRBV13 and TRBJ2-2; no clear D. CDR1 PRHDT and CDR2 FYEKMQ come from the germline V gene (reference sequence). The CDR3 length is 13 residues. V was shortened by 4 bases and J by 4 bases, with 7 bases between the two germline ends. This CDR3 reads CASSSSVTGELFF. Written as DNA, the CDR3 is TGTGCCAGCAGCTCGTCGGTCACCGGGGAGCTGTTTTTT.

The chain uses TRBV7-2 and TRBJ2-7; TRBD1 matches at 8 bases. This CDR3 comprises 15 residues. The V and J ends lost 1 base and 2 bases, in that order; junction bases with no gene match: 4. CDR1 SGHTA and CDR2 FQGNSA come from the germline V gene. CDR3 DNA: TGTGCCAGCAGCTTAGGCAGGGGGCTTGCCTACGAGCAGTACTTC. Protein product: CASSLGRGLAYEQYF. The entire variable domain, with the rest obtained from reference TRBV7-2 and TRBJ2-7, is as follows: GAGVSQSPSNKVTEKGKDVELRCDPISGHTALYWYRQSLGQGLEFLIYFQGNSAPDKSGLPSDRFSAERTGGSVSTLTIQRTQQEDSAVYLCASSLGRGLAYEQYFGPGTRLTVT.

The gene calls are TRBV4-3 and TRBJ2-2; TRBD1 aligns across 7 bases. The CDR3 sequence is 16 residues long. Trimming cost V 3 bases and J 3 bases; bases outside gene matches: 7. The germline CDR1 and CDR2 sequences are LGHNA and YSLEER. The CDR3 region is CASSHHTGTDTGELFF. CDR3 sequence (DNA): TGCGCCAGCAGCCACCACACCGGGACAGACACCGGGGAGCTGTTTTTT.

This chain joins TRBV7-6 and TRBJ2-5; D is uncertain. Trimming left V 0 bases short and J 5 bases short, with 13 bases between. This CDR3 is built from 15 residues. Germline V lookup: CDR1 SGHVS, CDR2 FNYEAQ. CDR3 protein: CASSLALRSAETQYF. The CDR3, as DNA: TGTGCCAGCAGCTTAGCATTACGGTCCGCCGAGACCCAGTACTTC.

The rearrangement uses TRBV27 and TRBJ1-1; tentative D call: TRBD1 (6 bases). V gave up 5 bases and J gave up 1 base, with 17 bases separating them. Germline V CDR1 and CDR2: MNHEY, SMNVEV (reference sequence). This CDR3 has 16 residues. CDR3 in DNA: TGTGCCAGCAGTACTGCAGACAGGCCTGGGAACACTGAAGCTTTCTTT. This translates into CASSTADRPGNTEAFF.

The chain carries TRBV10-2 and TRBJ1-2, with 7 positions matching TRBD1. Germline assignment: CDR1 WSHSY and CDR2 SAAADI. The V and J ends lost 10 bases and 4 bases, in that order; junction bases with no gene match: 12. There are 14 residues in the CDR3. CDR3 sequence: CATSRDSPGYGYTF. DNA of the CDR3: TGCGCCACGTCCCGGGACAGTCCCGGCTATGGCTACACCTTC.

The rearrangement joins TRBV2 to TRBJ2-5, with a tentative D call TRBD1 (6 bases). V lost 6 bases to trimming and J lost 3 bases, with 11 bases between them. Per germline, CDR1 SNHLY and CDR2 FYNNEI. The CDR3 covers 13 residues. Here the CDR3 reads CASRTGTEETQYF. In DNA form, the CDR3 reads TGTGCCAGCAGAACAGGGACCGAAGAGACCCAGTACTTC.

V is TRBV27 and J is TRBJ2-7, with D tentatively TRBD1 (5 bases). Trimming removed 0 bases from V and 3 bases from J, with 12 bases in between. CDR1 is MNHEY and CDR2 is SMNVEV in the germline V gene (reference sequence). CDR3 length equals 15 residues. CDR3 sequence: CASSLSGHRIYEQYF. In DNA, the CDR3 is TGTGCCAGCAGTTTATCCGGACACCGAATCTACGAGCAGTACTTC.

The rearrangement uses TRBV10-1 and TRBJ1-3; D uncertain. There are 14 residues in the CDR3. Germline loops: CDR1 WNHNN, CDR2 SYGVQD (reference sequence). V was cut by 0 bases and J by 4 bases, with 7 bases left in between. The DNA for the CDR3 is TGCGCCAGCAGTGAGTCTCTGGAGGGAAACACCATATATTTT. Translating it yields CASSESLEGNTIYF.